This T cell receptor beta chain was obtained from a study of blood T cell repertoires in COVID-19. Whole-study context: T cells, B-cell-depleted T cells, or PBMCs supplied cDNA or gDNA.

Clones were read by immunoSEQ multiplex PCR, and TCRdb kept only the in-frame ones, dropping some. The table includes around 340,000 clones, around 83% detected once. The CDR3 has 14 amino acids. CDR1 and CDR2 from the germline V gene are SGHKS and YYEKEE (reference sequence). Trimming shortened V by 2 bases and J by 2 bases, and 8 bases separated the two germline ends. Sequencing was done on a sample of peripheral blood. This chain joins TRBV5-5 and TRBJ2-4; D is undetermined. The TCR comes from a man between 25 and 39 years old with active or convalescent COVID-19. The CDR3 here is CASSLEYSKNIQYF. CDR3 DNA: TGTGCCAGCAGCTTAGAATACTCCAAAAACATTCAGTACTTC.